This record concerns one T cell receptor (beta chain) sequence. Its antigen is unknown. TCRdb reprocessed the 5' RACE reads, keeping one entry per CDR3 protein, no DNA. The table gives 150,000 to 200,000 distinct CDR3 sequences; the top ten clones make up 20% to 25% of it. The CDR3 loop spans 16 amino acids. In germline, CDR1 is SNHLY, CDR2 FYNNEI. The data originate from a study of T cells expressing NK-cell markers. Study as a whole: It was from sorted CD3+CD56+NKG2C+, CD3+CD56+NKG2C- and CD3+CD56-NKG2C+ T cells that TCR beta repertoires came.

General observations from the study: Five or six donors showed dominant NKG2C+ clonotypes comprising about 1.0-8% of their CD8+ T cells.

The sample was blood T cells: a sorted CD56 or NKG2C T cell subset, CD4+ or CD8+ T cells, or bulk PBMC T cells (not recorded which). The J gene is TRBJ2-3, the V gene TRBV2. This receptor was obtained from a man aged 18 to 69 in good health. The CDR3 spells CASSDHTQTATDTQYF.